This TCR beta chain is from a study of response to subunit inactivated influenza vaccine. Details on this clonotype: Its antigen is not identified.

MiXCR was run by TCRdb on the RT-PCR reads, yielding one entry per CDR3 protein. The sample includes more than 700,000 distinct CDR3 sequences, about 20% of them seen just once. CDR1 is MNHNY, CDR2 SVGAGI, per germline (reference sequence). The CDR3 runs to 13 residues. V was clipped by 11 bases and J by 3 bases, with 14 bases between them. Study results and caveats: Each seasonal influenza vaccination recruits few new T cells, the authors suggested.

Sample: PBMCs from blood, taken about 5 days after vaccination. This TCR was sampled from a man aged 50 to 60 who received an inactivated influenza vaccine. The chain uses TRBV6-6 and TRBJ1-3; D gene ambiguous. This CDR3 is CASSGQYGNTIYF. The DNA for the CDR3 is TGTGCCTCCAGTGGCCAGTATGGAAACACCATATATTTT.